The 13 T cell receptor beta chains below were found in one sample sequenced in a study of shared clonotypes between healthy human individuals. TCRdb's table, derived via immunoSEQ multiplex PCR, lists solely in-frame clones and lacks some. The sample shows about 2.4 million clones, 80% to 95% of them seen only once. The sequencing sample was made of naive CD4+ T cells from PBMCs. The sample's subset: CD45RA+ positively selected. These receptors came from a man younger than 35 in good health. Some clones in this sample may be carry-over from other donors' samples.

The chain links TRBV9 to TRBJ2-2, with TRBD2 matching over 7 bases. This CDR3 has 16 residues. V trimming: 4 bases; J trimming: 6 bases; junction bases outside the gene matches: 12. CDR1 is SGDLS and CDR2 is YYNGEE in the germline V gene. The CDR3 protein is CASSLTGTKVPGELFF. CDR3 DNA sequence: TGTGCCAGCAGCTTAACCGGGACTAAGGTACCCGGGGAGCTGTTTTTT.

The chain is built from TRBV28 and TRBJ2-2, with D unclear. The CDR3 consists of 12 residues. Germline CDR1 reads MDHEN; CDR2 reads SYDVKM. V shed 1 base and J shed 9 bases, with 6 bases lying between them. DNA for the CDR3: TGTGCCAGCAGTTTATTGAGCTGGGAGCTGTTTTTT. Protein product: CASSLLSWELFF. Using reference TRBV28 and TRBJ2-2 for the parts outside the CDR3, the full variable domain is DVKVTQSSRYLVKRTGEKVFLECVQDMDHENMFWYRQDPGLGLRLIYFSYDVKMKEKGDIPEGYSVSREKKERFSLILESASTNQTSMYLCASSLLSWELFFGEGSRLTVL.

To note about this clone: The sample holds other DNA sequences that translate to the same CDR3. This chain links TRBV20-1 with TRBJ1-1; the D is unclear. Germline values: CDR1 DFQATT, CDR2 SNEGSKA (reference sequence). The CDR3 is made up of 11 amino acids. Trimming shortened V by 3 bases and J by 2 bases, and 4 bases separated the two germline ends. The CDR3 here is CSARQNTEAFF. In DNA, the CDR3 is TGCAGTGCTAGGCAAAACACTGAAGCTTTCTTT.

V is TRBV5-1 and J is TRBJ2-1; D possibly corresponds to TRBD2 (5 bases). The length of the CDR3 is 17 residues. Germline values: CDR1 SGHRS, CDR2 YFSETQ. Trimming removed 2 bases from V and 2 bases from J, with 17 bases in between. CDR3 sequence (DNA): TGCGCCAGCAGCTTTGAAGTTGGACTGAAACCCTACAATGAGCAGTTCTTC. This gives the protein CASSFEVGLKPYNEQFF. Using reference TRBV5-1 and TRBJ2-1 for the parts outside the CDR3, the full variable domain is KAGVTQTPRYLIKTRGQQVTLSCSPISGHRSVSWYQQTPGQGLQFLFEYFSETQRNKGNFPGRFSGRQFSNSRSEMNVSTLELGDSALYLCASSFEVGLKPYNEQFFGPGTRLTVL.

This clone was observed once. The chain combines TRBV19 with TRBJ1-5; maybe TRBD1 (6 bases). This CDR3 region has 15 residues. Germline V CDR1 and CDR2: LNHDA, SQIVND (reference sequence). The ends were cut back, 4 bases at V and 7 bases at J, with 17 bases in the middle. The DNA of the CDR3 is TGTGCCAGTAGTACCCATGCAGGGGTAAACCAGCCCCAGCATTTT. Protein: CASSTHAGVNQPQHF.

Remarks on this clone: The sample contains more than one DNA sequence encoding this CDR3. The rearrangement uses TRBV9 and TRBJ2-5, with D maybe TRBD1 (5 bases). This CDR3 comprises 14 residues. From germline, CDR1 is SGDLS and CDR2 YYNGEE. V gave up 0 bases and J gave up 4 bases, with 10 bases separating them. The CDR3 loop reads CASSVGVGRETQYF. CDR3 nucleotide sequence: TGTGCCAGCAGCGTAGGGGTGGGGCGAGAGACCCAGTACTTC.

The V and J genes are TRBV2 and TRBJ2-7, with 7 bases lining up with TRBD2. Unmatched junction bases numbered 4, after V lost 2 bases and J lost 0 bases. Germline CDR1 SNHLY, CDR2 FYNNEI. The CDR3 runs to 15 residues. DNA for the CDR3: TGTGCCAGCAGTGAAAGGTGGGGGGGCTCCTACGAGCAGTACTTC. This codes for CASSERWGGSYEQYF.

The V call is TRBV27, the J call TRBJ2-2; TRBD2 matches 10 bases. CDR1 and CDR2 from the germline V gene are MNHEY and SMNVEV (reference sequence). Unmatched junction bases numbered 17, after V lost 6 bases and J lost 1 base. There are 20 residues in the CDR3. The CDR3 coding sequence is TGTGCCAGCAGATTTAGCGGGAGGACTGACTATATAAGGAACACCGGGGAGCTGTTTTTT. It encodes CASRFSGRTDYIRNTGELFF.

V and J are TRBV2 and TRBJ2-1; 7 bases match TRBD2. V gave up 5 bases and J gave up 0 bases; unmatched junction bases: 4. Germline CDR1 reads SNHLY; CDR2 reads FYNNEI. There are 15 residues in the CDR3. CDR3 protein: CASSPSGSSYNEQFF. For the CDR3, the DNA is TGTGCCAGCAGTCCTAGCGGTAGCTCCTACAATGAGCAGTTCTTC.

The V call is TRBV28, the J call TRBJ1-2; D gene ambiguous. This CDR3 spans 14 amino acids. Per germline, CDR1 MDHEN and CDR2 SYDVKM. V lost 2 bases, J lost 4 bases, and 11 bases lay in between. The CDR3 region is CASSLGSWRYGYTF. The CDR3, as DNA: TGTGCCAGCAGTTTAGGCAGCTGGCGCTATGGCTACACCTTC.

The chain uses TRBV5-1 and TRBJ2-7; TRBD2 might be the D (5 bases). The CDR3 length is 16 residues. In germline, CDR1 is SGHRS, CDR2 YFSETQ. Trimming left V 4 bases short and J 0 bases short, with 17 bases between. Here the CDR3 reads CASSPEIGRVSYEQYF. In DNA form, the CDR3 reads TGCGCCAGCAGCCCCGAAATAGGGCGGGTCTCCTACGAGCAGTACTTC.

The chain has TRBV13 and TRBJ2-1, with 9 bases that match TRBD1. CDR1 and CDR2 from the germline V gene are PRHDT and FYEKMQ (reference sequence). The CDR3 runs 12 residues. V shed 5 bases, J shed 10 bases, and the junction held 3 bases outside the gene matches. The CDR3 bases are TGTGCCAGCAGCGCCGACAGGGGGGAGCAGTTCTTC. It translates to CASSADRGEQFF.

The gene calls are TRBV29-1 and TRBJ2-1; the D is unclear. The CDR3 runs 14 residues. The V end was cut by 8 bases, the J end by 4 bases, with 18 bases between. CDR1 and CDR2 (germline): SQVTM, ANQGSEA. The CDR3 sequence: CSIRPVTAYNEQFF. Here the CDR3 DNA reads TGCAGCATAAGACCGGTAACGGCGTACAATGAGCAGTTCTTC.